What follows are 14 T cell receptor beta chains derived from one specimen sequenced in a study of vaccination effects on CD4 cells after COVID-19. ViraFEST expansion of antigen-specific CD4+ T cells with viral peptide pools preceded sequencing. The culture ran for 10 days before CD4+ T cells were isolated. Vaccinees lacked prior SARS-CoV-2 infection and tested negative for nucleocapsid antibodies. Profiling relied on immunoSEQ multiplex PCR, and the TCRdb table lists in-frame clones only, not all of them. The repertoire holds about 43,000 clones, with roughly 72% as singletons. These TCRs' antigens remain unknown. The material sequenced was CD4+ T cells from PBMCs cultured with SARS-CoV-2 spike peptides, taken before COVID-19 vaccination. These receptors all stem from a human donor who received a COVID-19 vaccine.

This chain uses TRBV7-2 with TRBJ2-1, with 8 bases fitting TRBD1. The CDR3 loop spans 17 amino acids. The V segment lost 1 base and the J segment 5 bases; nucleotides outside the gene matches: 10. The germline V gene encodes CDR1 SGHTA and CDR2 FQGNSA. The CDR3 DNA follows: TGTGCCAGCAGCTTAGATCGGGCAGGGGGCCGGAACAATGAGCAGTTCTTC. Protein: CASSLDRAGGRNNEQFF. The whole variable domain, filled in from reference TRBV7-2 and TRBJ2-1, reads GAGVSQSPSNKVTEKGKDVELRCDPISGHTALYWYRQSLGQGLEFLIYFQGNSAPDKSGLPSDRFSAERTGGSVSTLTIQRTQQEDSAVYLCASSLDRAGGRNNEQFFGPGTRLTVL.

The chain couples TRBV5-1 to TRBJ2-2, with 7 positions matching TRBD2. CDR1 and CDR2 (germline): SGHRS, YFSETQ. The CDR3 is 16 residues long. The V and J ends lost 1 base and 0 bases, in that order; junction bases with no gene match: 3. The CDR3 protein is CASSLFAGANTGELFF. Here the CDR3 DNA reads TGCGCCAGCAGCTTGTTTGCGGGGGCGAACACCGGGGAGCTGTTTTTT.

The genes are TRBV5-1 and TRBJ1-4; D uncertain. CDR3 length: 14 amino acids. Germline values: CDR1 SGHRS, CDR2 YFSETQ. V was shortened by 3 bases and J by 3 bases, with 9 bases between the two germline ends. The DNA of the CDR3 is TGCGCCAGCAGCTCGACTGCCTCTAATGAAAAACTGTTTTTT. Its protein is CASSSTASNEKLFF.

This chain connects TRBV9 to TRBJ2-3; D is unresolved. Germline-derived CDR1 and CDR2 are SGDLS and YYNGEE. This CDR3 is built from 15 residues. V was clipped by 0 bases and J by 0 bases, with 8 bases between them. Here the CDR3 DNA reads TGTGCCAGCAGCGTAGACATCAGTAGCACAGATACGCAGTATTTT. This sequence encodes CASSVDISSTDTQYF.

This chain uses TRBV2 with TRBJ2-1; 8 nucleotides match TRBD2. The CDR3 consists of 15 residues. With V trimmed by 2 bases and J by 5 bases, 5 bases remained unmatched. Germline values: CDR1 SNHLY, CDR2 FYNNEI. CDR3: CASSENRGGDNEQFF. The CDR3 nucleotides are TGTGCCAGCAGTGAAAACCGGGGGGGTGACAATGAGCAGTTCTTC. Using reference TRBV2 and TRBJ2-1 for the parts outside the CDR3, the full variable domain is EPEVTQTPSHQVTQMGQEVILRCVPISNHLYFYWYRQILGQKVEFLVSFYNNEISEKSEIFDDQFSVERPDGSNFTLKIRSTKLEDSAMYFCASSENRGGDNEQFFGPGTRLTVL.

J is TRBJ2-1 and V is TRBV11-2; TRBD2 matches 9 bases. V shed 1 base and J 6 bases; nucleotides not matched to a gene: 7. CDR1 and CDR2 (germline): SGHAT, FQNNGV. The CDR3 sequence is 16 residues long. In nucleotides, the CDR3 is TGTGCCAGCAGCTTAGTCGGGACTAGCCTACGCAATGAGCAGTTCTTC. It translates to CASSLVGTSLRNEQFF.

The gene calls are TRBV5-1 and TRBJ2-3, with a possible D match to TRBD1 (6 bases). CDR3 size: 14 residues. Looked up from germline, CDR1 is SGHRS and CDR2 is YFSETQ. Trimming shortened V by 7 bases and J by 0 bases, and 12 bases separated the two germline ends. The CDR3 coding sequence is TGCGCCAGCCGGGACACCGCTAGCACAGATACGCAGTATTTT. This encodes CASRDTASTDTQYF.

This clone was seen a handful of times. V and J are TRBV7-9 and TRBJ1-5; 11 positions match TRBD1. The V segment lost 1 base and the J segment 4 bases; nucleotides outside the gene matches: 3. Germline values: CDR1 SEHNR, CDR2 FQNEAQ (reference sequence). This CDR3 is 16 amino acids long. CDR3 sequence (DNA): TGTGCCAGCAGCTTAGGGGACAGGGGGTTTAATCAGCCCCAGCATTTT. It specifies CASSLGDRGFNQPQHF.

The chain joins TRBV6-4 to TRBJ2-7, with 7 nucleotides matching TRBD2. CDR3 length equals 15 residues. The germline gives CDR1 MRHNA, CDR2 SNTAGT. Trimming removed 7 bases from V and 4 bases from J; junction bases left unmatched: 13. The CDR3 here is CASTRRSSGVYEQYV. The CDR3 nucleotides are TGTGCCAGCACCCGAAGGTCCAGCGGGGTTTACGAGCAGTACGTC.

The rearrangement joins TRBV3-1 (or the pseudogene TRBV3-2) to TRBJ2-1; TRBD2 matches 10 bases. Germline values: CDR1 LGHDT, CDR2 YNNKEL (reference sequence). The ends lost 6 bases at V and 7 bases at J; junction bases unmatched: 9. The CDR3 has 15 residues. Here the CDR3 reads CASSQSGGVGNEQFF. The CDR3 DNA reads as TGTGCCAGCAGTCAAAGCGGGGGGGTGGGGAATGAGCAGTTCTTC.

The gene calls are TRBV19 and TRBJ1-5; the D gene is possibly TRBD1 (6 bases). This CDR3 is 14 amino acids long. V was shortened by 5 bases and J by 4 bases, with 12 bases between the two germline ends. Germline V gives CDR1 LNHDA, CDR2 SQIVND (reference sequence). The CDR3 DNA sequence: TGTGCCAGTAGTGACAGGAGTATTAATCAGCCCCAGCATTTT. Translating it yields CASSDRSINQPQHF.

The chain links TRBV5-1 to TRBJ2-2; no definite D call. The CDR3 consists of 15 residues. Germline CDR1 and CDR2: SGHRS and YFSETQ. With 2 bases removed from V and 2 bases from J, the gap between germline ends came to 10 bases. CDR3 protein: CASSLGYSNTGELFF. CDR3 DNA: TGCGCCAGCAGCTTAGGGTATAGTAACACCGGGGAGCTGTTTTTT.

This rearrangement joins TRBV5-1 to TRBJ1-1; 7 positions agree with TRBD1. The CDR3 runs 15 residues. From germline, CDR1 is SGHRS and CDR2 YFSETQ. J lost 1 base, V lost 4 bases, and 7 bases had no gene match. The CDR3 loop is CASSLRTGGNTEAFF. The CDR3, as DNA: TGCGCCAGCAGCCTGCGGACAGGTGGGAACACTGAAGCTTTCTTT.

V gene TRBV5-1 combines with J gene TRBJ2-3; D gene ambiguous. This CDR3 comprises 12 residues. V was pared by 5 bases and J by 6 bases, with 10 bases between. Germline V lookup: CDR1 SGHRS, CDR2 YFSETQ. This CDR3 reads CASSPLGDTQYF. The CDR3 DNA sequence: TGCGCCAGCAGTCCATTAGGGGATACGCAGTATTTT.